The 27 T cell receptor beta chains reported below all come from one sample, sequenced in a study of T cell changes during pregnancy in multiple sclerosis. Using immunoSEQ multiplex PCR, the repertoire was profiled, and TCRdb retains in-frame clones only, with some absent. In the table there are approximately 49,000 clones, 90% of which are singletons. The sequencing used peripheral blood, collected after pregnancy. The source of these receptors is a female donor in good health, enrolled as a control in a pregnancy study.

V gene TRBV9 combines with J gene TRBJ1-3; 7 bases are a match to TRBD1. CDR1 is SGDLS, CDR2 YYNGEE, per germline. The CDR3 length is 15 residues. The junction had 6 bases not matched to a gene; V was cut back by 4 bases and J by 2 bases. The CDR3 spells CASSFKGAPGNTIYF. The CDR3 nucleotides read TGTGCCAGCAGCTTTAAGGGGGCTCCTGGAAACACCATATATTTT.

This chain joins TRBV11-3 and TRBJ2-7; 8 bases are shared with TRBD1. Germline values: CDR1 SGHNT, CDR2 YENEEA. The CDR3 consists of 14 residues. With V trimmed by 5 bases and J by 0 bases, 3 bases remained unmatched. CDR3: CASSLTGGSYEQYF. CDR3 nucleotide sequence: TGTGCCAGCAGCCTCACAGGGGGCTCCTACGAGCAGTACTTC. The full variable domain, completed using reference TRBV11-3 and TRBJ2-7, is EAGVVQSPRYKIIEKKQPVAFWCNPISGHNTLYWYLQNLGQGPELLIRYENEEAVDDSQLPKDRFSAERLKGVDSTLKIQPAELGDSAVYLCASSLTGGSYEQYFGPGTRLTVT.

The chain is built from TRBV2 and TRBJ2-5, with TRBD2 matching 9 bases. CDR1 is SNHLY and CDR2 is FYNNEI in the germline V gene. CDR3 length: 15 residues. Trimming removed 5 bases from V and 1 base from J; junction bases left unmatched: 5. The CDR3 bases are TGTGCCAGCAGTTTTTCTAGCGGGATCCAAGAGACCCAGTACTTC. Its translation: CASSFSSGIQETQYF.

The chain recombines TRBV30 with TRBJ1-3; no reliable D call. The CDR3 length is 14 residues. Trimming took off 0 bases at V and 2 bases at J, with 8 bases between the two ends. CDR1 and CDR2 from the germline V gene are GTSNPN and SVGIG (reference sequence). The CDR3 loop is CAWSVRVTGNTIYF. The CDR3 DNA reads as TGTGCCTGGAGTGTGAGGGTTACTGGAAACACCATATATTTT.

The CDR3 DNA follows: TGTGCCAGCAGTGAAACGAGAATAGCGGGAGGGCCGGATACGCAGTATTTT. Its protein is CASSETRIAGGPDTQYF. The chain carries TRBV6-1 and TRBJ2-3, with 11 bases lining up with TRBD2. Germline V lookup: CDR1 MNHNS, CDR2 SASEGT. V was pared by 2 bases and J by 6 bases, with 10 bases of the junction left unmatched. The CDR3 consists of 17 residues.

The V and J genes are TRBV9 and TRBJ1-1, with a weak D call TRBD1 (6 bases). V was pared by 3 bases and J by 5 bases, with 11 bases between. Germline V CDR1 and CDR2: SGDLS, YYNGEE. CDR3 length: 13 amino acids. The CDR3 sequence: CASSARGSTEAFF. DNA for the CDR3: TGTGCCAGCAGCGCGAGGGGGAGTACTGAAGCTTTCTTT. Combining the CDR3 with reference TRBV9 and TRBJ1-1 gives the whole variable domain DSGVTQTPKHLITATGQRVTLRCSPRSGDLSVYWYQQSLDQGLQFLIQYYNGEERAKGNILERFSAQQFPDLHSELNLSSLELGDSALYFCASSARGSTEAFFGQGTRLTVV.

The chain couples TRBV6-5 to TRBJ1-2; 7 bases align to TRBD1. This CDR3 has 15 residues. Germline V gene lookup returns CDR1 MNHEY and CDR2 SVGAGI. V trimming: 0 bases; J trimming: 5 bases; junction bases outside the gene matches: 6. The CDR3 region is CASSYSPGQKYGYTF. The CDR3 bases are TGTGCCAGCAGTTACTCTCCGGGACAGAAATATGGCTACACCTTC.

V and J are TRBV27 and TRBJ1-2; D ambiguous. This CDR3 has 15 amino acids. Germline values: CDR1 MNHEY, CDR2 SMNVEV (reference sequence). Trimming removed 6 bases from V and 2 bases from J, with 16 bases in between. CDR3 DNA sequence: TGTGCCAGCAGGGCAGGCGACGACCTCAACTATGGCTACACCTTC. Its protein product is CASRAGDDLNYGYTF.

The chain uses TRBV19 and TRBJ2-2, with D tentatively TRBD2 (6 bases). The V and J ends lost 1 base and 0 bases respectively, with 12 bases between them. CDR1 is LNHDA, CDR2 SQIVND, per germline (reference sequence). The CDR3 length is 17 residues. CDR3 sequence: CASSIAGGASNTGELFF. The CDR3 DNA reads as TGTGCCAGTAGTATAGCTGGCGGGGCCTCGAACACCGGGGAGCTGTTTTTT.

The chain combines TRBV5-1 with TRBJ1-5; the D is unclear. The CDR3 covers 15 residues. The V end lost 4 bases, the J end lost 1 base, and 12 bases lay between the germline ends. From germline, CDR1 is SGHRS and CDR2 YFSETQ. CDR3 region: CASSEIPGSNQPQHF. The CDR3 nucleotides read TGCGCCAGCAGCGAAATTCCGGGAAGCAATCAGCCCCAGCATTTT.

This chain uses TRBV5-4 with TRBJ2-2, with 11 bases fitting TRBD2. The ends lost 7 bases at V and 3 bases at J; junction bases unmatched: 5. There are 15 residues in the CDR3. Germline values: CDR1 SGHNT, CDR2 YYREEE (reference sequence). The CDR3 reads CASGLAGGDTGELFF. The CDR3 DNA is TGTGCCAGCGGGCTAGCGGGAGGTGACACCGGGGAGCTGTTTTTT.

The chain is built from TRBV29-1 and TRBJ2-2, with TRBD1 identical over 9 bases. CDR1 and CDR2 (germline): SQVTM, ANQGSEA. CDR3 length equals 16 residues. V shed 7 bases, J shed 4 bases, and the junction held 13 bases outside the gene matches. The CDR3 DNA follows: TGCAGCGCCCCGGACAGGGGAGGACTAGGCACCGGGGAGCTGTTTTTT. This codes for CSAPDRGGLGTGELFF.

In DNA, the CDR3 is TGTGCCAGCAGTGGACGGGGGGAAACAGATACGCAGTATTTT. This encodes CASSGRGETDTQYF. The gene calls are TRBV7-3 and TRBJ2-3; TRBD2 matches at 7 bases. The V and J ends lost 6 bases and 3 bases, in that order; junction bases with no gene match: 6. CDR1 is SGHTA and CDR2 is FQGTGA in the germline V gene. This CDR3 has 14 amino acids.

This chain joins TRBV12-5 and TRBJ2-5, with D possibly matching TRBD1 (6 bases). Germline CDR1 reads LGHNT; CDR2 reads FRNRAP. Trimming pared 6 bases from V and 4 bases from J, leaving 24 bases between. This CDR3 spans 17 amino acids. CDR3 coding DNA: TGTGCTAGTGGCACGGGGCTGGGACCCCAAGGGGGAGAGACCCAGTACTTC. It encodes CASGTGLGPQGGETQYF.

The rearrangement joins TRBV11-2 to TRBJ1-1; TRBD1 matches at 7 bases. V gave up 3 bases and J gave up 4 bases; unmatched junction bases: 8. Germline V gene lookup returns CDR1 SGHAT and CDR2 FQNNGV. The CDR3 totals 15 residues. The DNA of the CDR3 is TGTGCCAGCAGCTTGGCCTACAGGGGAGGCACTGAAGCTTTCTTT. It encodes CASSLAYRGGTEAFF. The complete variable domain, with remaining parts taken from reference TRBV11-2 and TRBJ1-1, reads EAGVAQSPRYKIIEKRQSVAFWCNPISGHATLYWYQQILGQGPKLLIQFQNNGVVDDSQLPKDRFSAERLKGVDSTLKIQPAKLEDSAVYLCASSLAYRGGTEAFFGQGTRLTVV.

The V gene is TRBV27, the J gene TRBJ2-7; 7 nucleotides line up with TRBD1. The CDR3 consists of 16 residues. Germline V gene data show CDR1 as MNHEY and CDR2 as SMNVEV (reference sequence). J was trimmed by 4 bases and V by 2 bases; bases with no gene match: 11. CDR3 loop: CASSLTRDSLVYEQYF. The CDR3 DNA is TGTGCCAGCAGTTTAACCCGGGACAGTTTAGTGTACGAGCAGTACTTC.

DNA for the CDR3: TGTGCCAGCAGCTTGGATCAGGGGATGGGGACTGAAGCTTTCTTT. Its translation: CASSLDQGMGTEAFF. The V and J genes are TRBV5-6 and TRBJ1-1, with a weak D call TRBD1 (6 bases). The ends were cut back, 0 bases at V and 5 bases at J, with 14 bases in the middle. The germline gives CDR1 SGHDT, CDR2 YYEEEE. The CDR3 is made up of 15 amino acids.

This chain links TRBV6-5 with TRBJ2-7, with 7 positions matching TRBD2. This CDR3 region has 11 residues. V lost 4 bases and J lost 6; bases outside the gene matches: 0. Per germline, CDR1 MNHEY and CDR2 SVGAGI. Here the CDR3 reads CASSSGGEQYF. CDR3 in DNA: TGTGCCAGCAGTTCGGGGGGCGAGCAGTACTTC.

This clone was seen only once. This chain uses TRBV27 with TRBJ2-7; TRBD1 matches 7 bases. V lost 5 bases, J lost 6 bases, and 7 bases stayed unmatched. Germline V gene data show CDR1 as MNHEY and CDR2 as SMNVEV (reference sequence). CDR3 length: 13 residues. The CDR3 region has the DNA TGTGCCAGCAGTGCGCCGACAGGGATCGAGCAGTACTTC. It specifies CASSAPTGIEQYF.

This chain's CDR3 is CASSLDGGGRADTQYF. DNA for the CDR3: TGTGCCAGCAGCTTAGATGGCGGGGGTCGTGCAGATACGCAGTATTTT. The V gene is TRBV7-2, the J gene TRBJ2-3; 7 bases match TRBD2. Germline V gives CDR1 SGHTA, CDR2 FQGNSA. Trimming removed 1 base from V and 4 bases from J; junction bases left unmatched: 8. This CDR3 is built from 16 residues.

The chain recombines TRBV29-1 with TRBJ1-1; TRBD1 might be the D (5 bases). The V gene lost 5 bases and the J gene lost 0 bases, with 7 bases spanning the gap. The CDR3 covers 12 residues. Germline CDR1 reads SQVTM; CDR2 reads ANQGSEA. The CDR3 is CSVRTMNTEAFF. For the CDR3, the DNA is TGCAGCGTTCGGACAATGAACACTGAAGCTTTCTTT. The full variable domain, in which reference TRBV29-1 and TRBJ1-1 provide the parts outside the CDR3, is SAVISQKPSRDICQRGTSLTIQCQVDSQVTMMFWYRQQPGQSLTLIATANQGSEATYESGFVIDKFPISRPNLTFSTLTVSNMSPEDSSIYLCSVRTMNTEAFFGQGTRLTVV.

This clone has only a few counts. This sequence joins TRBV5-5 and TRBJ1-2; 8 nucleotides agree with TRBD1. Germline V gene sequence: CDR1 SGHKS, CDR2 YYEKEE (reference sequence). The CDR3 spans 12 residues. Trimming at V came to 2 bases and at J to 7 bases, leaving 1 base not matched to a gene. CDR3 sequence (DNA): TGTGCCAGCAGCTTCCAGGGGGCTGGCTACACCTTC. Its translation is CASSFQGAGYTF.

The CDR3 region is CASSVGTGLSDQPQHF. In nucleotides, the CDR3 is TGTGCCAGCAGCGTAGGGACAGGGCTTTCGGATCAGCCCCAGCATTTT. The V gene is TRBV9, the J gene TRBJ1-5; 8 positions agree with TRBD1. This CDR3 region has 16 residues. V lost 0 bases, J lost 5 bases, and 7 bases stayed unmatched. Germline-derived CDR1 and CDR2 are SGDLS and YYNGEE.

The chain recombines TRBV6-4 with TRBJ2-1; D is perhaps TRBD2 (6 bases). Trimming left V 2 bases short and J 2 bases short, with 10 bases between. The germline V gene has CDR1 MRHNA and CDR2 SNTAGT. The CDR3 spans 15 residues. CDR3 DNA sequence: TGTGCCAGCAGTGACGACGGGAGTACCTACAATGAGCAGTTCTTC. It translates to CASSDDGSTYNEQFF.

The rearrangement uses TRBV5-1 and TRBJ2-7; D possibly corresponds to TRBD2 (5 bases). The V end lost 0 bases, the J end lost 2 bases, and 9 bases lay between the germline ends. CDR3 length equals 14 residues. Germline assignment: CDR1 SGHRS and CDR2 YFSETQ. The CDR3 nucleotides are TGCGCCAGCAGCTTGGCGGGAATTACCTACGAGCAGTACTTC. Residues: CASSLAGITYEQYF.

This rearrangement joins TRBV5-7 to TRBJ1-4; D gene unclear. TRBV5-7 is noted as an ORF with a role that remains uncertain. CDR3 size: 14 residues. V shed 0 bases and J shed 4 bases, with 7 bases lying between them. The CDR3: CASSLGASNEKLFF. The CDR3 coding sequence is TGTGCCAGCAGCTTGGGAGCTAGTAATGAAAAACTGTTTTTT.

The chain joins TRBV6-5 to TRBJ2-2; 7 bases match TRBD1. This CDR3 is 15 amino acids long. Per germline, CDR1 MNHEY and CDR2 SVGAGI. The trim removed 6 bases at V and 3 bases at J, leaving 7 bases unmatched. The CDR3 sequence is CASSTGTAHTGELFF. For the CDR3, the DNA is TGTGCCAGCAGCACCGGGACAGCCCACACCGGGGAGCTGTTTTTT.